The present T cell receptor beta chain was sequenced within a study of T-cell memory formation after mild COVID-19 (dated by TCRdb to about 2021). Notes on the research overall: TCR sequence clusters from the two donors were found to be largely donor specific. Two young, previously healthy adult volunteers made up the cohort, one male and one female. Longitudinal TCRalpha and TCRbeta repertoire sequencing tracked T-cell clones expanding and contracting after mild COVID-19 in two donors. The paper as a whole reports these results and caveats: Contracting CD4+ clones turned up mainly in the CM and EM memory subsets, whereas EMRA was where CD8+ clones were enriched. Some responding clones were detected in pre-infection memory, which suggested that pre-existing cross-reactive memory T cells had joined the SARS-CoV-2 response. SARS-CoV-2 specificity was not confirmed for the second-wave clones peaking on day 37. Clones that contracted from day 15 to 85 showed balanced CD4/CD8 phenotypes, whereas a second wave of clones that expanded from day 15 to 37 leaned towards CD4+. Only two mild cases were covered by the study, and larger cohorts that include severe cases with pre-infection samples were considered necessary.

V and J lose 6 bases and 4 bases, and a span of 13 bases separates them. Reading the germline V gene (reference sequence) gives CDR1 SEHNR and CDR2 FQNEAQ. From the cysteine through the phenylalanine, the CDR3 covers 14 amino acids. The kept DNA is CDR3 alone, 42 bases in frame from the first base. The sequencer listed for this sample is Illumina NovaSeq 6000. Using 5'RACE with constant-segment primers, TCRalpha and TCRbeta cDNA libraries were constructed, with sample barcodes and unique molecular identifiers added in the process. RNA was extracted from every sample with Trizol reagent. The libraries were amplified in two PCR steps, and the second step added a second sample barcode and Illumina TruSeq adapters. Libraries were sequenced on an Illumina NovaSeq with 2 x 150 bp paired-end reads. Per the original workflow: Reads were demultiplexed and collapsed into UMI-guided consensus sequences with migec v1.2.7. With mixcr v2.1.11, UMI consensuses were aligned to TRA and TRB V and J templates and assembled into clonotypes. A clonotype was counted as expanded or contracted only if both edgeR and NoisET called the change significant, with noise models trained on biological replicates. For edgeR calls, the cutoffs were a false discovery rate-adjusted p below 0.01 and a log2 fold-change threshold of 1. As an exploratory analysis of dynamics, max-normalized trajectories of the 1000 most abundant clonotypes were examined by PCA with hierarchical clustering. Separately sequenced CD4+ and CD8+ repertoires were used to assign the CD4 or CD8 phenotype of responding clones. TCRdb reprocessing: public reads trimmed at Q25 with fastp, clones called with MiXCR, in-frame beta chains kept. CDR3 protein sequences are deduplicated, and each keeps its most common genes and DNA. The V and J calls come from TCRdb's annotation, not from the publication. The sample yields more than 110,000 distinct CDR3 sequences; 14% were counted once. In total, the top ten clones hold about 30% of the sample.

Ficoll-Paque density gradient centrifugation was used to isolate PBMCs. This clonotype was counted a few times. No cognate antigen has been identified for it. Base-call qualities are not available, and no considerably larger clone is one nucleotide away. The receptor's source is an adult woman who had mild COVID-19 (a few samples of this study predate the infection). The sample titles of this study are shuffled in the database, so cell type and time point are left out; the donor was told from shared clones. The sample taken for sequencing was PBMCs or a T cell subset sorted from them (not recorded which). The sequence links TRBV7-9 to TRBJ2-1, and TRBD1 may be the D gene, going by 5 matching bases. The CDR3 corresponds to CASSSGLTYNEQFF. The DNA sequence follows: TGTGCCAGCAGTTCAGGGTTAACTTACAATGAGCAGTTCTTC. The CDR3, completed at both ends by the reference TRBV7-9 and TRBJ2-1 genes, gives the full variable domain DTGVSQNPRHKITKRGQNVTFRCDPISEHNRLYWYRQTLGQGPEFLTYFQNEAQLEKSRLLSDRFSAERPKGSFSTLEIQRTEQGDSAMYLCASSSGLTYNEQFFGPGTRLTVL.